The next 21 T cell receptor beta chains were all read from a single sample in a study of blood T cell repertoires in COVID-19. The data were produced by immunoSEQ multiplex PCR, yet TCRdb's version contains in-frame clones alone and is incomplete. Of around 170,000 clones listed, under 80% are singletons. The sample comprised peripheral blood. All receptors derive from a woman of 80 years or more with acute or convalescent COVID-19.

J is TRBJ2-5 and V is TRBV7-2, with 11 nucleotides matching TRBD2. The CDR3 totals 14 residues. CDR1 SGHTA and CDR2 FQGNSA come from the germline V gene. The ends lost 5 bases at V and 6 bases at J; junction bases unmatched: 5. CDR3 sequence reads: CASSLTSGKQTQYF. The CDR3 DNA reads TGTGCCAGCAGCCTGACTAGCGGGAAGCAGACCCAGTACTTC. Full variable domain (rest looked up from reference TRBV7-2 and TRBJ2-5): GAGVSQSPSNKVTEKGKDVELRCDPISGHTALYWYRQSLGQGLEFLIYFQGNSAPDKSGLPSDRFSAERTGGSVSTLTIQRTQQEDSAVYLCASSLTSGKQTQYFGPGTRLLVL.

The rearrangement links TRBV5-5 to TRBJ1-1, with D perhaps matching TRBD1 (6 bases). V dropped 0 bases and J dropped 5 bases, with 11 bases sitting between them. This CDR3 spans 14 amino acids. The germline CDR1 and CDR2 sequences are SGHKS and YYEKEE (reference sequence). The CDR3 DNA reads as TGTGCCAGCAGCTTGGGGACAGCAAATACTGAAGCTTTCTTT. This sequence encodes CASSLGTANTEAFF.

As DNA, the CDR3 is TGTGCCAGCAGTGAAATGAAACGGGAGAAGCAGTTCTTC. Encoded protein: CASSEMKREKQFF. This chain links TRBV2 with TRBJ2-1; TRBD2 might be the D (6 bases). Germline V gene data show CDR1 as SNHLY and CDR2 as FYNNEI. V gave up 2 bases and J gave up 11 bases, with 13 bases separating them. The CDR3 has 13 amino acids. Supplemented by reference TRBV2 and TRBJ2-1, the full variable domain reads EPEVTQTPSHQVTQMGQEVILRCVPISNHLYFYWYRQILGQKVEFLVSFYNNEISEKSEIFDDQFSVERPDGSNFTLKIRSTKLEDSAMYFCASSEMKREKQFFGPGTRLTVL.

This chain links TRBV15 with TRBJ1-2; D is possibly TRBD1 (6 bases). V shed 3 bases and J shed 4 bases, with 21 bases lying between them. The CDR3 extends over 17 amino acids. CDR1 and CDR2 (germline): LNHNV, YYDKDF (reference sequence). The DNA of the CDR3 is TGTGCCACCAGCAGTCGCCCGGAGCGGGAGGACAGCTATGGCTACACCTTC. Translation: CATSSRPEREDSYGYTF.

The V and J genes are TRBV2 and TRBJ1-5, with D maybe TRBD1 (6 bases). This CDR3 has 14 residues. The ends were cut back, 3 bases at V and 7 bases at J, with 13 bases in the middle. Germline-derived CDR1 and CDR2 are SNHLY and FYNNEI. CDR3 sequence: CASSELGAGQPQHF. In nucleotides, the CDR3 is TGTGCCAGCAGTGAGCTGGGGGCCGGACAGCCCCAGCATTTT.

The chain uses TRBV30 and TRBJ2-7; TRBD2 is a possible D gene (5 bases). Germline CDR1 GTSNPN, CDR2 SVGIG (reference sequence). CDR3 size: 12 residues. V lost 0 bases and J lost 5, with 8 bases in between. DNA for the CDR3: TGTGCCTGGAGTGTAGTCGGGGACGAGCAGTACTTC. This codes for CAWSVVGDEQYF.

The genes are TRBV30 and TRBJ2-2; 9 bases match TRBD2. V lost 4 bases, J lost 7 bases, and 10 bases stayed unmatched. The CDR3 runs to 15 residues. Germline-derived CDR1 and CDR2 are GTSNPN and SVGIG (reference sequence). CDR3 sequence: CAWNRLAGEGGELFF. For the CDR3, the DNA is TGTGCCTGGAACCGTTTAGCGGGAGAGGGCGGGGAGCTGTTTTTT.

The rearrangement links TRBV5-1 to TRBJ1-3, with 7 nucleotides matching TRBD1. This CDR3 is built from 15 residues. The ends lost 5 bases at V and 0 bases at J; junction bases unmatched: 5. Per the germline V gene, CDR1 is SGHRS and CDR2 is YFSETQ. The CDR3 protein is CASRRGTDSGNTIYF. In nucleotides, the CDR3 is TGCGCCAGCAGGAGAGGGACAGACTCTGGAAACACCATATATTTT. Looking up the rest from reference TRBV5-1 and TRBJ1-3 gives the full variable domain: KAGVTQTPRYLIKTRGQQVTLSCSPISGHRSVSWYQQTPGQGLQFLFEYFSETQRNKGNFPGRFSGRQFSNSRSEMNVSTLELGDSALYLCASRRGTDSGNTIYFGEGSWLTVV.

V and J are TRBV19 and TRBJ2-3; 10 bases are a match to TRBD2. CDR3 length: 15 amino acids. V was pared by 5 bases and J by 4 bases, with 6 bases of the junction left unmatched. Germline V gene data show CDR1 as LNHDA and CDR2 as SQIVND (reference sequence). CDR3 coding DNA: TGTGCCAGTAGTTTTCTAGCGGGAGTTCCAGATACGCAGTATTTT. Amino acid sequence: CASSFLAGVPDTQYF.

This clone was counted many times. The chain is built from TRBV4-3 and TRBJ2-1, with D tentatively TRBD1 (7 bases). The V gene's germline CDR1 is LGHNA and CDR2 YSLEER. V was pared by 4 bases and J by 6 bases, with 19 bases between. The CDR3 contains 16 residues. CDR3 region: CASSPGWAGQSNEQFF. In nucleotides, the CDR3 is TGCGCCAGCAGCCCCGGATGGGCGGGACAGTCCAATGAGCAGTTCTTC.

This clone was detected once. The chain links TRBV6-6 to TRBJ2-6, with TRBD2 identical over 9 bases. The V gene end was trimmed by 7 bases and the J gene end by 1 base; junction bases not matched to a gene: 5. In germline, CDR1 is MNHNY, CDR2 SVGAGI (reference sequence). CDR3 length: 16 residues. The CDR3 nucleotides are TGTGCCAGCACGATTAGCGGGAGATCTGGGGCCAACGTCCTGACTTTC. This codes for CASTISGRSGANVLTF.

This chain uses TRBV7-3 with TRBJ2-3, with 12 bases lining up with TRBD2. CDR3 length equals 16 residues. CDR1 is SGHTA and CDR2 is FQGTGA in the germline V gene. With V trimmed by 2 bases and J by 5 bases, 5 bases remained unmatched. The CDR3 bases are TGTGCCAGCAGCTTAGAGACTAGCGGGAGTGTAGATACGCAGTATTTT. Its translation is CASSLETSGSVDTQYF.

This rearrangement joins TRBV10-2 to TRBJ1-1; 8 bases are a match to TRBD1. CDR3 length: 13 residues. Germline loops: CDR1 WSHSY, CDR2 SAAADI. V lost 6 bases to trimming and J lost 7 bases; unmatched junction nucleotides: 7. The CDR3 protein is CASRETGGIEAFF. The DNA for the CDR3 is TGCGCCAGCAGGGAAACAGGGGGGATTGAAGCTTTCTTT.

The table lists this clone with many counts. The chain links TRBV27 to TRBJ2-7; 13 bases are shared with TRBD2. Losses at the gene ends were 5 bases for V and 2 bases for J; bases not matched to a gene: 6. Per the germline V gene, CDR1 is MNHEY and CDR2 is SMNVEV (reference sequence). The CDR3 spans 16 residues. The CDR3 region has the DNA TGTGCCAGCAGTGGCGGGACTAGCGGGGACCCCTACGAGCAGTACTTC. Translated, it gives CASSGGTSGDPYEQYF.

J is TRBJ2-7 and V is TRBV4-1; 14 nucleotides line up with TRBD2. Trimming at V came to 3 bases and at J to 3 bases, leaving 16 bases not matched to a gene. In germline, CDR1 is MGHRA, CDR2 YSYEKL. CDR3 size: 20 residues. The CDR3 loop is CASSHQVVVGLAGGGYEQYF. The CDR3, as DNA: TGCGCCAGCAGCCATCAAGTCGTCGTCGGACTAGCGGGAGGTGGCTACGAGCAGTACTTC.

The chain is built from TRBV10-3 and TRBJ2-3; 7 nucleotides align to TRBD2. After removal of 7 bases from V and 2 bases from J, the junction contained 6 bases not matched to a gene. This CDR3 is 14 amino acids long. Germline V gene sequence: CDR1 ENHRY, CDR2 SYGVKD. CDR3 in amino acids: CAITPTSLTDTQYF. The CDR3 region has the DNA TGTGCCATCACTCCGACTAGCCTCACAGATACGCAGTATTTT.

V and J are TRBV9 and TRBJ2-3; 8 nucleotides line up with TRBD1. Germline CDR1 is SGDLS and CDR2 is YYNGEE. This CDR3 comprises 15 residues. Trimming removed 2 bases from V and 2 bases from J; junction bases left unmatched: 4. CDR3 nucleotides: TGTGCCAGCAGCGTGACAGGGGTCGTCACAGATACGCAGTATTTT. Translation: CASSVTGVVTDTQYF.

Comments on this clone: In the same sample, other DNA sequences code for this CDR3. The rearrangement joins TRBV6-5 to TRBJ1-5; possible D gene TRBD1, 6 bases. The CDR3 totals 14 residues. CDR1 is MNHEY, CDR2 SVGAGI, per germline. Trimming took 2 bases from V and 4 from J, leaving 9 bases between them. CDR3 residues: CASSYGQGNQPQHF. DNA of the CDR3: TGTGCCAGCAGTTACGGGCAGGGGAATCAGCCCCAGCATTTT.

The chain carries TRBV3-1 (or the pseudogene TRBV3-2) and TRBJ2-1; TRBD2 matches at 9 bases. The length of the CDR3 is 15 residues. V trimming: 8 bases; J trimming: 3 bases; junction bases outside the gene matches: 8. Germline V gives CDR1 LGHDT, CDR2 YNNKEL (reference sequence). CDR3 coding DNA: TGTGCCAGCGGCCTAGCGGGAATCAGCTACAATGAGCAGTTCTTC. Amino acids: CASGLAGISYNEQFF.

The chain is built from TRBV11-3 and TRBJ2-1; TRBD2 matches 10 bases. CDR1 SGHNT and CDR2 YENEEA come from the germline V gene. V was clipped by 1 base and J by 5 bases; unmatched bases: 5. The CDR3 totals 16 residues. The CDR3, as DNA: TGTGCCAGCAGCTTAGTGACTAGCGGGCAAAACAATGAGCAGTTCTTC. Amino acids: CASSLVTSGQNNEQFF.

The CDR3 spells CASSPPRLAGATGELFF. CDR3 coding DNA: TGTGCCAGCAGCCCACCCAGACTAGCTGGAGCCACCGGGGAGCTGTTTTTT. The chain employs TRBV11-3 and TRBJ2-2, with 7 nucleotides matching TRBD2. The germline gives CDR1 SGHNT, CDR2 YENEEA. The CDR3 spans 17 residues. Trimming cost V 5 bases and J 4 bases; bases outside gene matches: 13.